These 20 T cell receptor beta chains came from one sample sequenced in a study of cytomegalovirus exposure and HLA in healthy donors. It was with 60 Vbeta and 13 Jbeta primers that the PCR ran. TCRdb keeps only in-frame clones here, not all; method: immunoSEQ multiplex PCR. The sample comprises about 89,000 clones, around 85% of which are singletons, and 7.4% rests with the top ten. The specimen sequenced was PBMCs. These receptors all stem from a man aged 35 to 55 in good health and CMV-seropositive.

V usage is TRBV6-1 and J usage is TRBJ2-7; 8 positions agree with TRBD2. Germline trimming cut 4 bases from V and 2 bases from J; bases unmatched to any gene: 7. CDR1 and CDR2 from the germline V gene are MNHNS and SASEGT. The CDR3 loop spans 15 amino acids. The CDR3, as DNA: TGTGCCAGCAGTGTCACTAGCGGTAGTGCCTACGAGCAGTACTTC. Amino acids: CASSVTSGSAYEQYF.

The chain couples TRBV19 to TRBJ1-2; D ambiguous. Germline CDR1 LNHDA, CDR2 SQIVND (reference sequence). The CDR3 is 13 amino acids. Trimming took 3 bases from V and 7 from J, leaving 12 bases between them. CDR3 nucleotides: TGTGCCAGTAGTATTCGTGAGGTGCGTGGCTACACCTTC. It translates to CASSIREVRGYTF.

The chain is built from TRBV23-1 and TRBJ1-3, with 12 bases matching TRBD1. TRBV23-1 falls under the ORF class, with uncertain function. V shed 1 base and J 2 bases; nucleotides not matched to a gene: 24. The CDR3 is made up of 24 amino acids. Here the CDR3 reads CASSQFLSIGTGGALGGTGNTIYF. The CDR3 nucleotides are TGCGCCAGCAGTCAATTCCTTTCGATCGGGACAGGGGGCGCTTTAGGAGGGACTGGAAACACCATATATTTT.

With respect to this clone: Its ends do not fully match the called genes, so a read error is possible. The V and J genes are TRBV14 and TRBJ1-2; TRBD1 might be the D (5 bases). CDR3 length: 13 amino acids. The germline V gene encodes CDR1 SGHDN and CDR2 FVKESK. The CDR3 nucleotides are TGTGCCAGCAGCGAAGGGGCGGGGAATGGCTACAACTTC. It encodes CASSEGAGNGYNF.

Details on this clone: The identical CDR3 is also encoded by other nucleotide sequences in the sample. The chain has TRBV7-9 and TRBJ1-5; TRBD1 is a possible D gene (6 bases). The CDR3 loop spans 13 amino acids. The ends were cut back, 5 bases at V and 4 bases at J, with 9 bases in the middle. CDR1 and CDR2 (germline): SEHNR, FQNEAQ (reference sequence). Here the CDR3 reads CASSPGQNQPQHF. CDR3 nucleotides: TGTGCCAGCAGCCCGGGACAAAATCAGCCCCAGCATTTT.

The V call is TRBV5-1, the J call TRBJ2-1; D is perhaps TRBD2 (6 bases). Trimming took off 1 base at V and 9 bases at J, with 20 bases between the two ends. The CDR3 contains 16 residues. From germline, CDR1 is SGHRS and CDR2 YFSETQ. CDR3 residues: CASSLSGAGPPGEQFF. The CDR3 bases are TGCGCCAGCAGCTTGTCGGGTGCGGGGCCCCCCGGTGAGCAGTTCTTC.

The rearrangement uses TRBV15 and TRBJ2-3; D uncertain. In germline, CDR1 is LNHNV, CDR2 YYDKDF (reference sequence). Trimming pared 1 base from V and 2 bases from J, leaving 4 bases between. The CDR3 is made up of 13 amino acids. CDR3 DNA sequence: TGTGCCACCAGCAGAGGGCCCACAGATACGCAGTATTTT. Its protein product is CATSRGPTDTQYF.

This clone was picked up a small number of times. The chain combines TRBV6-5 with TRBJ1-3, with D perhaps matching TRBD1 (5 bases). CDR1 MNHEY and CDR2 SVGAGI come from the germline V gene. V was clipped by 8 bases and J by 3 bases, with 8 bases between them. This CDR3 region has 12 residues. The CDR3 loop reads CASGGDGNTIYF. DNA for the CDR3: TGTGCCAGCGGGGGGGATGGAAACACCATATATTTT.

V gene TRBV11-2 combines with J gene TRBJ2-5; D gene ambiguous. TRBJ2-7 matches the DNA end more closely, so the J call is doubtful. There are 15 residues in the CDR3. Per germline, CDR1 SGHAT and CDR2 FQNNGV. CDR3 protein: CASSFVMGWDYEQYF. In nucleotides, the CDR3 is TGTGCCAGCAGCTTCGTCATGGGATGGGACTACGAGCAGTACTTC.

This sequence joins TRBV5-5 and TRBJ2-2; tentative D call: TRBD1 (6 bases). Germline lookup yields CDR1 SGHKS and CDR2 YYEKEE (reference sequence). V was pared by 0 bases and J by 4 bases, with 16 bases between. CDR3 length equals 17 residues. In DNA form, the CDR3 reads TGTGCCAGCAGCTTGGTACCGGGACACATGAGCACCGGGGAGCTGTTTTTT. Translated, it gives CASSLVPGHMSTGELFF.

The chain joins TRBV7-9 to TRBJ1-1, with 8 bases that match TRBD1. The V gene end was trimmed by 5 bases and the J gene end by 5 bases; junction bases not matched to a gene: 7. Germline V gene lookup returns CDR1 SEHNR and CDR2 FQNEAQ (reference sequence). This CDR3 has 14 residues. Written as DNA, the CDR3 is TGTGCCAGCAGCGCCGAGGACAGGGTGACTGAAGCTTTCTTT. Translating gives CASSAEDRVTEAFF.

CDR3 residues: CASSWTGTGLYEQYF. DNA for the CDR3: TGTGCCAGCAGCTGGACCGGGACAGGCTTATACGAGCAGTACTTC. The V call is TRBV7-2, the J call TRBJ2-5, with 8 bases aligning to TRBD1. The J call may be mistaken, given a closer DNA end match to TRBJ2-7. Germline V gene data show CDR1 as SGHTA and CDR2 as FQGNSA. This CDR3 has 15 amino acids.

V usage is TRBV28 and J usage is TRBJ2-2; TRBD2 might be the D (6 bases). The germline V gene encodes CDR1 MDHEN and CDR2 SYDVKM. This CDR3 spans 17 amino acids. Trimming cost V 4 bases and J 4 bases, with 19 bases left between them. This CDR3 is CASSSFPGVSGTGELFF. CDR3 in DNA: TGTGCCAGCAGTTCCTTCCCGGGAGTATCGGGCACCGGGGAGCTGTTTTTT.

This clone was observed once. V gene TRBV18 combines with J gene TRBJ1-2; D ambiguous. Looked up from germline, CDR1 is KGHSH and CDR2 is LQKENI. There are 13 residues in the CDR3. Trimming stripped 2 bases from V and 4 bases from J, with 8 bases between. Written as DNA, the CDR3 is TGTGCCAGCTCACCAACCAGTCTCTATGGCTACACCTTC. Translation: CASSPTSLYGYTF. Based on the CDR3 plus reference TRBV18 and TRBJ1-2, the full variable domain is NAGVMQNPRHLVRRRGQEARLRCSPMKGHSHVYWYRQLPEEGLKFMVYLQKENIIDESGMPKERFSAEFPKEGPSILRIQQVVRGDSAAYFCASSPTSLYGYTFGSGTRLTVV.

The chain uses TRBV7-3 and TRBJ2-1; 12 bases align to TRBD2. CDR1 and CDR2 (germline): SGHTA, FQGTGA. V gave up 2 bases and J gave up 15 bases; unmatched junction bases: 8. The CDR3 covers 14 residues. CDR3: CASSLGLAGTPAFF. DNA of the CDR3: TGTGCCAGCAGCTTAGGACTAGCGGGGACCCCAGCGTTCTTC.

This sequence joins TRBV29-1 and TRBJ2-5; TRBD2 aligns across 10 bases. With 8 bases clipped from V and 4 bases from J, the junction kept 19 bases outside the gene matches. This CDR3 is 17 amino acids long. Germline V lookup: CDR1 SQVTM, CDR2 ANQGSEA. The CDR3 protein is CSITLLAGAGGGETQYF. CDR3 nucleotides: TGCAGCATCACACTCCTAGCGGGGGCCGGAGGGGGAGAGACCCAGTACTTC.

V usage is TRBV25-1 and J usage is TRBJ2-5; TRBD2 matches 10 bases. This CDR3 is built from 15 residues. Germline CDR1 is MGHDK and CDR2 is SYGVNS. V shed 5 bases and J 4 bases; nucleotides not matched to a gene: 7. The CDR3 DNA reads as TGTGCCAGCAGTAACGTACTAGCGGGGACAGAGACCCAGTACTTC. It yields the protein CASSNVLAGTETQYF.

In DNA form, the CDR3 reads TGCAGCGTTGAAACTAGCGGGGTCTCCTACAATGAGCAGTTCTTC. As protein: CSVETSGVSYNEQFF. The V gene is TRBV29-1, the J gene TRBJ2-1, with 10 bases identical to TRBD2. Germline lookup yields CDR1 SQVTM and CDR2 ANQGSEA. The CDR3 consists of 15 residues. Losses at the gene ends were 2 bases for V and 0 bases for J; bases not matched to a gene: 1.

CDR3 residues: CASSPDRASYNEQFF. The CDR3 DNA reads as TGCGCCAGCAGCCCAGACAGGGCGTCCTACAATGAGCAGTTCTTC. The chain recombines TRBV4-1 with TRBJ2-1; 7 bases agree with TRBD1. Germline assignment: CDR1 MGHRA and CDR2 YSYEKL. The CDR3 loop spans 15 amino acids. The J segment lost 1 base and the V segment lost 4 bases, leaving 4 bases of the junction unmatched.

Only one count was recorded for this clone. This sequence joins TRBV18 and TRBJ2-3; 8 bases line up with TRBD2. CDR1 is KGHSH and CDR2 is LQKENI in the germline V gene. The junction had 10 bases not matched to a gene; V was cut back by 5 bases and J by 6 bases. The CDR3 is 15 amino acids. This chain's CDR3 is CASSDSGGRFDTQYF. CDR3 nucleotide sequence: TGTGCCAGCTCAGACTCGGGCGGGAGGTTTGATACGCAGTATTTT.